The 20 T cell receptor beta chains below come from one sample, sequenced in a study of blood T cell repertoires in COVID-19. Generated by immunoSEQ multiplex PCR, the TCRdb table keeps only in-frame clones and is missing some. The table has more than 75,000 clones, around 88% seen once. Sequencing used peripheral blood. These receptors originate from a young man with acute or convalescent COVID-19.

The V call is TRBV27, the J call TRBJ1-3; no firm D call. Trimming shortened V by 0 bases and J by 2 bases, and 5 bases separated the two germline ends. CDR3 length equals 14 residues. Germline lookup yields CDR1 MNHEY and CDR2 SMNVEV (reference sequence). The CDR3 here is CASSLSRAGNTIYF. The CDR3 region has the DNA TGTGCCAGCAGTTTATCACGGGCTGGAAACACCATATATTTT.

The chain is built from TRBV10-3 and TRBJ1-5; no reliable D call. This CDR3 has 15 residues. The germline V and J ends were trimmed by 6 bases and 5 bases, with 17 bases remaining between them. The germline gives CDR1 ENHRY, CDR2 SYGVKD. CDR3 loop: CAISDLRGGDQPQHF. The CDR3 bases are TGTGCCATCAGCGATTTGCGGGGTGGTGATCAGCCCCAGCATTTT.

The chain has TRBV10-3 and TRBJ1-4; 7 nucleotides line up with TRBD1. Germline loops: CDR1 ENHRY, CDR2 SYGVKD. This CDR3 contains 13 residues. With V trimmed by 10 bases and J by 6 bases, 8 bases remained unmatched. The CDR3 here is CATSQGSDEKLFF. The CDR3 DNA follows: TGTGCCACCTCACAGGGGTCGGATGAAAAACTGTTTTTT.

This clone was counted between two and nine times. This sequence joins TRBV27 and TRBJ1-1; perhaps TRBD1 as D (6 bases). This CDR3 is built from 12 residues. Trimming pared 7 bases from V and 10 bases from J, leaving 16 bases between. CDR1 is MNHEY, CDR2 SMNVEV, per germline (reference sequence). The CDR3 DNA sequence: TGTGCCAGCACTACAGGGACCCTACGAGCTTTCTTT. Its translation is CASTTGTLRAFF.

The chain joins TRBV28 to TRBJ2-5; D perhaps matches TRBD2 (5 bases). Germline V gene data show CDR1 as MDHEN and CDR2 as SYDVKM. CDR3 size: 13 residues. V was pared by 7 bases and J by 3 bases, with 12 bases between. The CDR3: CASKFWGEETQYF. In DNA, the CDR3 is TGTGCCAGCAAATTCTGGGGAGAAGAGACCCAGTACTTC. Supplemented by reference TRBV28 and TRBJ2-5, the full variable domain reads DVKVTQSSRYLVKRTGEKVFLECVQDMDHENMFWYRQDPGLGLRLIYFSYDVKMKEKGDIPEGYSVSREKKERFSLILESASTNQTSMYLCASKFWGEETQYFGPGTRLLVL.

J is TRBJ1-2 and V is TRBV4-2; possible D gene TRBD1, 5 bases. V gave up 1 base and J gave up 2 bases, with 14 bases separating them. This CDR3 is built from 16 residues. Per germline, CDR1 LGHNA and CDR2 YNFKEQ. The CDR3 loop is CASSQAAGGGNYGYTF. The CDR3, as DNA: TGTGCCAGCAGCCAAGCTGCTGGGGGAGGGAACTATGGCTACACCTTC.

DNA for the CDR3: TGTGCCAGCAGTTCTCCGGGACAGGCAACCTACGAGCAGTACTTC. This codes for CASSSPGQATYEQYF. The chain couples TRBV28 to TRBJ2-7, with 8 bases fitting TRBD1. Germline V lookup: CDR1 MDHEN, CDR2 SYDVKM. The CDR3 is 15 residues long. With 4 bases clipped from V and 2 bases from J, the junction kept 7 bases outside the gene matches.

At least ten counts were recorded for this clone. The V call is TRBV10-1, the J call TRBJ2-2, with 7 bases fitting TRBD2. The CDR3 length is 15 residues. CDR1 is WNHNN and CDR2 is SYGVQD in the germline V gene (reference sequence). Germline trimming cut 3 bases from V and 3 bases from J; bases unmatched to any gene: 4. CDR3 bases: TGCGCCAGCAGTGACGAGCGGGAACACACCGGGGAGCTGTTTTTT. It translates to CASSDEREHTGELFF.

This chain connects TRBV3-1 (or the pseudogene TRBV3-2) to TRBJ2-5; the D gene is possibly TRBD1 (6 bases). This CDR3 spans 20 amino acids. The germline V gene has CDR1 LGHDT and CDR2 YNNKEL (reference sequence). Trimming stripped 11 bases from V and 4 bases from J, with 38 bases between. This CDR3 reads CALGRTQGGSFGLPLETQYF. For the CDR3, the DNA is TGTGCCTTGGGTCGAACACAGGGTGGCTCCTTCGGGCTGCCCTTAGAGACCCAGTACTTC.

This clone was observed once. The chain couples TRBV6-6 to TRBJ2-3; 8 bases line up with TRBD1. The CDR3 covers 15 residues. The V gene end was trimmed by 1 base and the J gene end by 2 bases; junction bases not matched to a gene: 2. Per germline, CDR1 MNHNY and CDR2 SVGAGI (reference sequence). CDR3 amino acids: CASSYWTGNTDTQYF. In nucleotides, the CDR3 is TGTGCCAGCAGTTACTGGACAGGGAACACAGATACGCAGTATTTT.

This rearrangement joins TRBV19 to TRBJ2-7; TRBD2 might be the D (6 bases). There are 13 residues in the CDR3. Germline CDR1 reads LNHDA; CDR2 reads SQIVND (reference sequence). V was cut by 7 bases and J by 6 bases, with 16 bases left in between. Here the CDR3 DNA reads TGTGCCAGTAATACAGCAGGGCGGGGCGAGCAGTACTTC. Its translation is CASNTAGRGEQYF.

The chain links TRBV18 to TRBJ1-6, with a weak D call TRBD1 (5 bases). Deletions cut 3 bases from V and 7 bases from J, with 13 bases between. This CDR3 comprises 15 residues. Per the germline V gene, CDR1 is KGHSH and CDR2 is LQKENI. The DNA for the CDR3 is TGTGCCAGCTCACCTCCGGGACTGGAGAATTCACCCCTCCACTTT. The encoded protein is CASSPPGLENSPLHF.

The chain is built from TRBV19 and TRBJ2-7; weak D call: TRBD2 (6 bases). V was shortened by 5 bases and J by 4 bases, with 12 bases between the two germline ends. The CDR3 contains 13 residues. Germline V gene sequence: CDR1 LNHDA, CDR2 SQIVND (reference sequence). CDR3 loop: CASSSGLLYEQYF. The CDR3 bases are TGTGCCAGTAGTTCGGGACTCCTTTACGAGCAGTACTTC.

The chain is built from TRBV18 and TRBJ1-6, with 9 positions matching TRBD1. After removal of 3 bases from V and 9 bases from J, the junction contained 3 bases not matched to a gene. This CDR3 has 14 residues. The V gene's germline CDR1 is KGHSH and CDR2 LQKENI. The CDR3 DNA sequence: TGTGCCAGCTCACCGGGACAGGGTACTTCACCCCTCCACTTT. Residues: CASSPGQGTSPLHF.

V and J are TRBV18 and TRBJ2-1, with D possibly matching TRBD1 (5 bases). The CDR3 consists of 14 residues. The V end lost 3 bases, the J end lost 7 bases, and 13 bases lay between the germline ends. Germline CDR1 reads KGHSH; CDR2 reads LQKENI. The CDR3 region has the DNA TGTGCCAGCTCACCGGTTAGTCAGGGAAATGAGCAGTTCTTC. Amino acids: CASSPVSQGNEQFF.

The chain recombines TRBV24-1 with TRBJ2-3; 10 bases match TRBD1. This CDR3 contains 15 residues. Germline CDR1 reads KGHDR; CDR2 reads SFDVKD. Trimming removed 3 bases from V and 5 bases from J; junction bases left unmatched: 4. The CDR3 sequence: CATSDEGQGRDTQYF. CDR3 coding DNA: TGTGCCACCAGTGATGAGGGACAGGGGAGAGATACGCAGTATTTT.

This chain joins TRBV11-2 and TRBJ2-7; 11 positions agree with TRBD2. Trimming removed 0 bases from V and 7 bases from J; junction bases left unmatched: 11. There are 17 residues in the CDR3. Per germline, CDR1 SGHAT and CDR2 FQNNGV. The CDR3: CASSLDSPLAGAREQYF. CDR3 coding DNA: TGTGCCAGCAGCTTAGATTCCCCACTAGCGGGAGCGAGGGAGCAGTACTTC.

J is TRBJ1-4 and V is TRBV9; D might be TRBD1 (6 bases). There are 14 residues in the CDR3. V lost 3 bases and J lost 2, with 8 bases in between. CDR1 SGDLS and CDR2 YYNGEE come from the germline V gene. The CDR3 sequence is CASSADSTNEKLFF. In nucleotides, the CDR3 is TGTGCCAGCAGCGCGGACAGTACTAATGAAAAACTGTTTTTT.

The chain couples TRBV12-5 to TRBJ1-2, with 7 bases fitting TRBD1. J gave up 1 base and V 1 base, and 0 bases lay outside the gene matches. The CDR3 runs to 14 residues. Germline values: CDR1 LGHNT, CDR2 FRNRAP. CDR3 sequence reads: CASGLGDSNYGYTF. For the CDR3, the DNA is TGTGCTAGTGGTTTGGGGGACAGTAACTATGGCTACACCTTC. The full variable domain, in which reference TRBV12-5 and TRBJ1-2 provide the parts outside the CDR3, is DARVTQTPRHKVTEMGQEVTMRCQPILGHNTVFWYRQTMMQGLELLAYFRNRAPLDDSGMPKDRFSAEMPDATLATLKIQPSEPRDSAVYFCASGLGDSNYGYTFGSGTRLTVV.

This chain uses TRBV19 with TRBJ2-2, with 8 bases identical to TRBD2. Per the germline V gene, CDR1 is LNHDA and CDR2 is SQIVND (reference sequence). The junction had 5 bases not matched to a gene; V was cut back by 2 bases and J by 6 bases. The CDR3 consists of 15 residues. CDR3 nucleotide sequence: TGTGCCAGTAGTATAAGCGGGAGTGTGTCCGGGGAGCTGTTTTTT. As protein: CASSISGSVSGELFF.